A single sample gave rise to the 24 T cell receptor beta chains below, sequenced in a study of shared clonotypes between healthy human individuals (dated by TCRdb to 2020 to 2021). The library came from the immunoSEQ multiplex PCR assay. Drawn from immuneACCESS, this table holds only the in-frame rearrangements with V and J called that TCRdb kept. Clones are partly lost; checked studies trace under half to an unresolved V gene and leave the rest unexplained. For this sample there are 950,000 to 1,100,000 clones; approximately 70% appear just once. Around 1.4% of the sample rests with the top ten. Sequenced: memory CD4+ T cells sorted from blood. The cell subset or site label corresponds to: CD45RA-negative fraction. These receptors were taken from a man between 18 and 35 years old in good health.

The rearrangement joins TRBV6-1 to TRBJ2-2, with 10 nucleotides matching TRBD1. The germline gives CDR1 MNHNS, CDR2 SASEGT. V lost 4 bases, J lost 7 bases, and 3 bases stayed unmatched. The CDR3 totals 14 residues. The CDR3 nucleotides are TGTGCCAGCAGTGGAGGGACAGGGGTCGGGGAGCTGTTTTTT. Encoded protein: CASSGGTGVGELFF.

Concerning this clone: This CDR3 is also generated by other DNA sequences in the sample. V is TRBV9 and J is TRBJ2-3, with TRBD2 as a possible D gene (5 bases). V was cut by 0 bases and J by 3 bases, with 8 bases left in between. The CDR3 length is 14 residues. Germline CDR1 and CDR2: SGDLS and YYNGEE. The CDR3 sequence is CASSVGTGTDTQYF. The DNA of the CDR3 is TGTGCCAGCAGCGTAGGAACGGGAACAGATACGCAGTATTTT.

The chain combines TRBV6-1 with TRBJ2-3; TRBD1 is a possible D gene (6 bases). Germline assignment: CDR1 MNHNS and CDR2 SASEGT. This CDR3 is 15 amino acids long. V was cut by 3 bases and J by 0 bases, with 10 bases left in between. The CDR3 loop reads CASSDRGRSTDTQYF. The CDR3 region has the DNA TGTGCCAGCAGTGACAGGGGAAGGAGCACAGATACGCAGTATTTT.

The chain couples TRBV4-3 to TRBJ2-7; 10 bases fit TRBD2. This CDR3 region has 15 residues. V lost 0 bases and J lost 4; bases outside the gene matches: 3. Germline CDR1 reads LGHNA; CDR2 reads YSLEER. Here the CDR3 reads CASSQEGTSVYEQYF. DNA of the CDR3: TGCGCCAGCAGCCAAGAGGGGACTAGCGTTTACGAGCAGTACTTC.

The chain combines TRBV6-5 with TRBJ1-4; D is perhaps TRBD1 (5 bases). Germline CDR1 reads MNHEY; CDR2 reads SVGAGI. This CDR3 is built from 14 residues. V was clipped by 2 bases and J by 8 bases, with 12 bases between them. The chain's CDR3 is CASSYGRGGEKLFF. CDR3 DNA: TGTGCCAGCAGTTACGGAAGGGGTGGAGAAAAACTGTTTTTT.

J is TRBJ1-2 and V is TRBV15; 8 bases match TRBD1. The CDR3 consists of 13 residues. V lost 8 bases and J lost 8; bases outside the gene matches: 10. Looked up from germline, CDR1 is LNHNV and CDR2 is YYDKDF (reference sequence). The CDR3 DNA sequence: TGTGCCACCTCCTTTGGGGGGACAGGAGGCTACACCTTC. It is translated as CATSFGGTGGYTF.

This clone was seen ten or more times. The same CDR3 is also encoded by other DNA sequences in this sample. This chain uses TRBV6-1 with TRBJ1-5; D uncertain. Germline V lookup: CDR1 MNHNS, CDR2 SASEGT. The CDR3 extends over 13 amino acids. Trimming cost V 0 bases and J 2 bases, with 2 bases left between them. The chain's CDR3 is CASSEAGNQPQHF. The CDR3, as DNA: TGTGCCAGCAGTGAAGCTGGCAATCAGCCCCAGCATTTT.

This chain connects TRBV5-1 to TRBJ2-3, with 16 bases fitting TRBD2. The CDR3 extends over 17 amino acids. V trimming: 2 bases; J trimming: 2 bases; junction bases outside the gene matches: 2. Germline CDR1 is SGHRS and CDR2 is YFSETQ. The CDR3 sequence is CASSLGTSGGATDTQYF. CDR3 nucleotide sequence: TGCGCCAGCAGCTTAGGGACTAGCGGGGGGGCCACAGATACGCAGTATTTT.

Here the CDR3 reads CASRHRGANTEAFF. DNA of the CDR3: TGTGCCAGTAGACACAGGGGGGCGAACACTGAAGCTTTCTTT. The chain combines TRBV19 with TRBJ1-1; 8 bases line up with TRBD1. The germline V gene has CDR1 LNHDA and CDR2 SQIVND (reference sequence). This CDR3 has 14 amino acids. V was clipped by 6 bases and J by 1 base; unmatched bases: 4.

The V gene is TRBV18, the J gene TRBJ1-6; tentatively, D is TRBD1 (5 bases). The CDR3 contains 15 residues. V was pared by 1 base and J by 7 bases, with 11 bases between. Germline CDR1 KGHSH, CDR2 LQKENI. The CDR3 spells CASSPQGEQNSPLHF. In DNA form, the CDR3 reads TGTGCCAGCTCACCACAAGGGGAGCAAAATTCACCCCTCCACTTT.

The V and J genes are TRBV5-1 and TRBJ2-2; 7 bases fit TRBD1. Germline CDR1 SGHRS, CDR2 YFSETQ. V shed 4 bases, J shed 0 bases, and the junction held 3 bases outside the gene matches. The CDR3 covers 15 residues. The CDR3 spells CASSQDRPNTGELFF. In DNA form, the CDR3 reads TGCGCCAGCAGCCAGGACAGGCCGAACACCGGGGAGCTGTTTTTT.

Concerning this clone: A read error may explain this, as a much larger clone is one base away. The V gene is TRBV28, the J gene TRBJ2-3; the D is unclear. V gave up 8 bases and J gave up 1 base, with 7 bases separating them. Germline-derived CDR1 and CDR2 are MDHEN and SYDVKM. This CDR3 is built from 12 residues. The CDR3 loop reads CASGQGTDTQYF. The CDR3 nucleotides read TGTGCCAGCGGCCAGGGCACAGATACGCAGTATTTT.

The chain employs TRBV19 and TRBJ1-2; D perhaps matches TRBD1 (5 bases). This CDR3 has 12 residues. V lost 10 bases, J lost 1 base, and 10 bases lay in between. Germline V lookup: CDR1 LNHDA, CDR2 SQIVND (reference sequence). DNA of the CDR3: TGTGCCACTCTACAGGATAACTATGGCTACACCTTC. The encoded protein is CATLQDNYGYTF. Based on the CDR3 plus reference TRBV19 and TRBJ1-2, the full variable domain is DGGITQSPKYLFRKEGQNVTLSCEQNLNHDAMYWYRQDPGQGLRLIYYSQIVNDFQKGDIAEGYSVSREKKESFPLTVTSAQKNPTAFYLCATLQDNYGYTFGSGTRLTVV.

The genes are TRBV2 and TRBJ1-6, with unresolved D. Germline CDR1 and CDR2: SNHLY and FYNNEI. V lost 5 bases, J lost 6 bases, and 8 bases lay in between. The CDR3 spans 13 residues. The CDR3 loop reads CASSSGINSPLHF. The CDR3 DNA is TGTGCCAGCAGTTCCGGGATTAATTCACCCCTCCACTTT.

The chain recombines TRBV30 with TRBJ1-6; D is unclear. Germline CDR1 is GTSNPN and CDR2 is SVGIG (reference sequence). Trimming stripped 3 bases from V and 10 bases from J, with 10 bases between. The CDR3 sequence is 12 residues long. The CDR3 reads CAWSPSESPLHF. CDR3 DNA sequence: TGTGCCTGGAGCCCGTCTGAGTCACCCCTCCACTTT. Full variable domain (remainder filled in from reference TRBV30 and TRBJ1-6): SQTIHQWPATLVQPVGSPLSLECTVEGTSNPNLYWYRQAAGRGLQLLFYSVGIGQISSEVPQNLSASRPQDRQFILSSKKLLLSDSGFYLCAWSPSESPLHFGNGTRLTVT.

This clone showed up just a few times. J is TRBJ1-3 and V is TRBV11-2; D not resolved. The CDR3 is 17 amino acids. Deletions cut 1 base from V and 0 bases from J, with 13 bases between. CDR1 is SGHAT, CDR2 FQNNGV, per germline. The CDR3 DNA sequence: TGTGCCAGCAGCTTAGTAGTCGACCCGGGCTCTGGAAACACCATATATTTT. Its translation is CASSLVVDPGSGNTIYF.

V usage is TRBV18 and J usage is TRBJ2-4; 7 nucleotides align to TRBD1. The V gene's germline CDR1 is KGHSH and CDR2 LQKENI. Trimming took 4 bases from V and 0 from J; bases not matched to a gene: 3. CDR3 length: 15 amino acids. CDR3 loop: CASSRTGLAKNIQYF. The DNA of the CDR3 is TGTGCCAGCTCACGGACAGGACTAGCCAAAAACATTCAGTACTTC.

V is TRBV7-2 and J is TRBJ1-2; 7 bases fit TRBD1. V trimming: 0 bases; J trimming: 5 bases; junction bases outside the gene matches: 6. Germline values: CDR1 SGHTA, CDR2 FQGNSA. CDR3 length equals 15 residues. The CDR3 DNA reads TGTGCCAGCAGCTTAGCGACAGGGAAAACGTATGGCTACACCTTC. Protein sequence: CASSLATGKTYGYTF.

The CDR3 protein is CASSQTGQGADTQYF. In DNA form, the CDR3 reads TGCGCCAGCAGCCAAACGGGACAGGGGGCAGATACGCAGTATTTT. The V and J genes are TRBV4-1 and TRBJ2-3, with 11 bases aligning to TRBD1. This CDR3 is 15 amino acids long. J gave up 4 bases and V 2 bases, and 2 bases lay outside the gene matches. The germline CDR1 and CDR2 sequences are MGHRA and YSYEKL.

The chain is built from TRBV10-1 and TRBJ1-2, with 11 bases matching TRBD1. The germline CDR1 and CDR2 sequences are WNHNN and SYGVQD (reference sequence). Trimming took 10 bases from V and 5 from J; bases not matched to a gene: 9. The CDR3 runs to 14 residues. CDR3 protein: CAKDRGRFWYGYTF. The DNA for the CDR3 is TGCGCCAAGGACAGGGGGCGGTTTTGGTATGGCTACACCTTC.

In its sample, this clone was seen once. The chain combines TRBV11-1 with TRBJ1-4, with 8 bases that match TRBD1. V shed 8 bases and J 7 bases; nucleotides not matched to a gene: 3. Germline V gene lookup returns CDR1 SGHAT and CDR2 FQDESV (reference sequence). This CDR3 region has 12 residues. Written as DNA, the CDR3 is TGTGCCAGCCTGCAGGGGGCTGAAAAACTGTTTTTT. Protein product: CASLQGAEKLFF.

The chain has TRBV10-3 and TRBJ2-3; D gene unclear. Trimming left V 9 bases short and J 0 bases short, with 10 bases between. The CDR3 is 13 residues long. CDR1 ENHRY and CDR2 SYGVKD come from the germline V gene. In DNA, the CDR3 is TGTGCCATTGGCTCTGGGAGCACAGATACGCAGTATTTT. Translation gives CAIGSGSTDTQYF.

In its sample, this clone was seen once. V and J are TRBV7-2 and TRBJ2-7, with TRBD2 identical over 7 bases. Trimming took 5 bases from V and 2 from J; bases not matched to a gene: 9. The CDR3 extends over 15 amino acids. Germline assignment: CDR1 SGHTA and CDR2 FQGNSA. This CDR3 is CASSARGGPTYEQYF. The DNA of the CDR3 is TGTGCCAGCAGCGCGCGCGGGGGACCGACCTACGAGCAGTACTTC.

This CDR3 is CASSPGPGSQFF. DNA for the CDR3: TGCGCCAGCAGCCCTGGACCGGGGAGCCAGTTCTTC. The rearrangement uses TRBV5-1 and TRBJ2-1; tentatively, D is TRBD2 (5 bases). V was pared by 4 bases and J by 13 bases, with 15 bases between. Germline values: CDR1 SGHRS, CDR2 YFSETQ. CDR3 size: 12 residues. Full variable domain (rest looked up from reference TRBV5-1 and TRBJ2-1): KAGVTQTPRYLIKTRGQQVTLSCSPISGHRSVSWYQQTPGQGLQFLFEYFSETQRNKGNFPGRFSGRQFSNSRSEMNVSTLELGDSALYLCASSPGPGSQFFGPGTRLTVL.